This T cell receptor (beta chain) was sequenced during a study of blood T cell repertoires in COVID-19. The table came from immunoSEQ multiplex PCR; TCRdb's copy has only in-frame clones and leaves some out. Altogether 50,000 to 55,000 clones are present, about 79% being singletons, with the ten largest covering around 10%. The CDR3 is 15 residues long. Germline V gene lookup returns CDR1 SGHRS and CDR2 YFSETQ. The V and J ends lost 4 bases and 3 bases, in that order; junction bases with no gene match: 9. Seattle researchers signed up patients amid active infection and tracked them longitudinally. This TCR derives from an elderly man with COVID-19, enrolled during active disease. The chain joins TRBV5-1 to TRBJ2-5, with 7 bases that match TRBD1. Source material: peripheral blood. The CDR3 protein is CASSRAGTDEETQYF. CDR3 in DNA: TGCGCCAGCAGCAGAGCCGGGACAGATGAAGAGACCCAGTACTTC.